The 9 T cell receptor beta chains presented below share a single source sample, sequenced in a study of cytomegalovirus exposure and HLA in healthy donors. The PCR contained 60 Vbeta and 13 Jbeta primers. Profiling relied on immunoSEQ multiplex PCR, and the TCRdb table lists in-frame clones only, not all of them. The sample has approximately 97,000 clones; 80% to 85% are singletons. The sequencing sample was made of PBMCs. These receptors all come from a woman aged 70 to 79 in good health and CMV-seropositive.

The V gene is TRBV18, the J gene TRBJ2-1; 8 nucleotides match TRBD1. Germline trimming cut 2 bases from V and 7 bases from J; bases unmatched to any gene: 7. The CDR3 runs to 15 residues. Germline V gives CDR1 KGHSH, CDR2 LQKENI. CDR3 amino acids: CASSPGQGAMNEQFF. DNA of the CDR3: TGTGCCAGCTCACCAGGGCAGGGGGCGATGAATGAGCAGTTCTTC. The variable domain in full, completed from reference TRBV18 and TRBJ2-1, reads NAGVMQNPRHLVRRRGQEARLRCSPMKGHSHVYWYRQLPEEGLKFMVYLQKENIIDESGMPKERFSAEFPKEGPSILRIQQVVRGDSAAYFCASSPGQGAMNEQFFGPGTRLTVL.

This clone was observed once. The chain couples TRBV2 to TRBJ1-3, with D perhaps TRBD1 (6 bases). CDR3 length: 14 amino acids. In germline, CDR1 is SNHLY, CDR2 FYNNEI. The V and J ends lost 3 bases and 4 bases respectively, with 10 bases between them. The CDR3 is CASSENRAGNTIYF. The CDR3 DNA sequence: TGTGCCAGCAGTGAGAACAGGGCCGGAAACACCATATATTTT.

The V gene is TRBV28, the J gene TRBJ2-1; 14 bases agree with TRBD2. V lost 7 bases, J lost 8 bases, and 13 bases stayed unmatched. In germline, CDR1 is MDHEN, CDR2 SYDVKM. This CDR3 is 17 amino acids long. In DNA, the CDR3 is TGTGCCAGCACACCAACCCGGGGACTAGCGGGAGATTATGAGCAGTTCTTC. It codes for CASTPTRGLAGDYEQFF.

The CDR3 sequence is CASSTMTGPKNIQYF. The CDR3 region has the DNA TGTGCCAGTAGTACGATGACAGGGCCAAAAAACATTCAGTACTTC. The V gene is TRBV19, the J gene TRBJ2-4; TRBD1 aligns across 7 bases. The germline gives CDR1 LNHDA, CDR2 SQIVND (reference sequence). Trimming removed 4 bases from V and 4 bases from J; junction bases left unmatched: 7. The CDR3 covers 15 residues.

V and J are TRBV9 and TRBJ1-3; D remains ambiguous. Trimming took off 1 base at V and 1 base at J, with 9 bases between the two ends. The CDR3 sequence is 15 residues long. The germline CDR1 and CDR2 sequences are SGDLS and YYNGEE. This chain's CDR3 is CASSVNTFSGNTIYF. In DNA, the CDR3 is TGTGCCAGCAGCGTAAATACTTTTTCTGGAAACACCATATATTTT.

The genes are TRBV5-1 and TRBJ1-1, with TRBD1 as a possible D gene (6 bases). V was cut by 2 bases and J by 1 base, with 15 bases left in between. The V gene's germline CDR1 is SGHRS and CDR2 YFSETQ. There are 16 residues in the CDR3. Written as DNA, the CDR3 is TGCGCCAGCAGCTTTTTTGCCGGGACAACGAACACTGAAGCTTTCTTT. Its translation: CASSFFAGTTNTEAFF.

The chain is built from TRBV9 and TRBJ1-4; 7 bases are a match to TRBD1. The CDR3 consists of 15 residues. Germline-derived CDR1 and CDR2 are SGDLS and YYNGEE. V shed 5 bases, J shed 8 bases, and the junction held 12 bases outside the gene matches. The DNA of the CDR3 is TGTGCCAGCAGTCCCAATCCAGGGGGTGGAGAAAAACTGTTTTTT. It is translated as CASSPNPGGGEKLFF.

The sample holds a few counts of this clone. V is TRBV10-1 and J is TRBJ1-2; D possibly corresponds to TRBD1 (5 bases). This CDR3 region has 13 residues. The germline gives CDR1 WNHNN, CDR2 SYGVQD (reference sequence). The germline V and J ends were trimmed by 5 bases and 2 bases, with 9 bases remaining between them. CDR3 amino acids: CASSNRFNYGYTF. The CDR3 bases are TGCGCCAGCAGTAACAGGTTCAACTATGGCTACACCTTC.

The chain is built from TRBV4-1 and TRBJ1-5; possibly TRBD1 for D (6 bases). Between the trimmed V and J ends, which lost 2 bases and 7 bases, there was a span of 15 bases. The CDR3 totals 15 residues. CDR1 is MGHRA and CDR2 is YSYEKL in the germline V gene. The CDR3 DNA reads TGCGCCAGCAGCCAAACGAGGGGGAAAGGGCAGCCCCAGCATTTT. Encoded protein: CASSQTRGKGQPQHF.